The 24 T cell receptor beta chains below were found in one sample sequenced in a study of cytomegalovirus exposure and HLA in healthy donors. 13 Jbeta primers and 60 Vbeta primers were used for the PCR. Measured with immunoSEQ multiplex PCR; TCRdb has only the in-frame clones, and not every one. The sample shows around 150,000 clones, 79% of them seen only once. Sequenced sample: PBMCs. The receptor set was obtained from a human donor in good health.

This chain connects TRBV4-2 to TRBJ1-3; TRBD1 agrees at 7 bases. With V trimmed by 3 bases and J by 1 base, 3 bases remained unmatched. CDR1 is LGHNA and CDR2 is YNFKEQ in the germline V gene. This CDR3 region has 15 residues. CDR3 amino acids: CASSQNRGSGNTIYF. The CDR3 nucleotides are TGTGCCAGCAGCCAGAACAGGGGTTCTGGAAACACCATATATTTT.

V usage is TRBV27 and J usage is TRBJ1-6; 9 positions agree with TRBD1. Germline CDR1 and CDR2: MNHEY and SMNVEV (reference sequence). The CDR3 length is 18 residues. The V and J ends lost 6 bases and 1 base, in that order; junction bases with no gene match: 10. The CDR3 DNA reads TGTGCCAGCAGACAACACAGGGGGCAACCTTCCTATAATTCACCCCTCCACTTT. Amino acid sequence: CASRQHRGQPSYNSPLHF.

The chain links TRBV29-1 to TRBJ2-5; weak D call: TRBD1 (5 bases). CDR1 SQVTM and CDR2 ANQGSEA come from the germline V gene. Trimming pared 4 bases from V and 3 bases from J, leaving 6 bases between. The CDR3 has 11 residues. CDR3 region: CSVAREETQYF. The CDR3 DNA is TGCAGCGTTGCCAGGGAAGAGACCCAGTACTTC.

The chain carries TRBV7-9 and TRBJ1-4, with D unresolved. The germline V gene has CDR1 SEHNR and CDR2 FQNEAQ (reference sequence). CDR3 size: 15 residues. V was trimmed by 0 bases and J by 0 bases, leaving 5 bases between them. CDR3 sequence: CASSLASATNEKLFF. The CDR3 nucleotides read TGTGCCAGCAGCTTAGCGTCTGCAACTAATGAAAAACTGTTTTTT.

There are a few counts of this clone. The chain combines TRBV7-9 with TRBJ2-2, with 9 positions matching TRBD2. This CDR3 is 14 amino acids long. Unmatched junction bases numbered 6, after V lost 8 bases and J lost 5 bases. Germline lookup yields CDR1 SEHNR and CDR2 FQNEAQ (reference sequence). For the CDR3, the DNA is TGTGCCAGCTTAGCGGGAGTGGGGACCGGGGAGCTGTTTTTT. Translated: CASLAGVGTGELFF.

This rearrangement joins TRBV18 to TRBJ2-1; 10 positions match TRBD1. Germline CDR1 KGHSH, CDR2 LQKENI. V trimming: 6 bases; J trimming: 6 bases; junction bases outside the gene matches: 8. This CDR3 contains 15 residues. The CDR3 here is CASSPGTGVGNEQFF. The DNA of the CDR3 is TGTGCCAGCTCCCCTGGGACAGGGGTGGGCAATGAGCAGTTCTTC.

Regarding this clone: Additional DNA sequences in this sample encode the identical CDR3. The chain is built from TRBV11-2 and TRBJ2-7; TRBD1 is a possible D gene (6 bases). Deletions cut 0 bases from V and 3 bases from J, with 21 bases between. The CDR3 extends over 18 amino acids. Germline V lookup: CDR1 SGHAT, CDR2 FQNNGV. The CDR3: CASSLDWIRGTGSYEQYF. CDR3 bases: TGTGCCAGCAGCTTAGATTGGATCCGGGGAACAGGGAGCTACGAGCAGTACTTC.

The chain uses TRBV7-9 and TRBJ1-2; 7 nucleotides align to TRBD1. The CDR3 loop spans 15 amino acids. V gave up 4 bases and J gave up 7 bases; unmatched junction bases: 12. CDR1 SEHNR and CDR2 FQNEAQ come from the germline V gene (reference sequence). Written as DNA, the CDR3 is TGTGCCAGCAGCTCTCTGGTTGGGGCAGGGGGTGGCTACACCTTC. It translates to CASSSLVGAGGGYTF.

The chain has TRBV25-1 and TRBJ2-5; 10 positions agree with TRBD2. CDR3 length equals 18 residues. Looked up from germline, CDR1 is MGHDK and CDR2 is SYGVNS. Trimming at V came to 0 bases and at J to 2 bases, leaving 9 bases not matched to a gene. The CDR3 loop reads CASSEYGLAEDAQETQYF. The CDR3 DNA sequence: TGTGCCAGCAGTGAATACGGACTAGCGGAGGATGCTCAAGAGACCCAGTACTTC. The whole variable domain, filled in from reference TRBV25-1 and TRBJ2-5, reads EADIYQTPRYLVIGTGKKITLECSQTMGHDKMYWYQQDPGMELHLIHYSYGVNSTEKGDLSSESTVSRIRTEHFPLTLESARPSHTSQYLCASSEYGLAEDAQETQYFGPGTRLLVL.

The chain couples TRBV5-4 to TRBJ1-5; TRBD1 might be the D (5 bases). The CDR3 length is 14 residues. Germline CDR1 SGHNT, CDR2 YYREEE (reference sequence). Trimming took off 2 bases at V and 4 bases at J, with 10 bases between the two ends. The CDR3 coding sequence is TGTGCCAGCAGCTTCATGGGGGGTAATCAGCCCCAGCATTTT. Residues: CASSFMGGNQPQHF.

The V and J genes are TRBV18 and TRBJ2-5; tentatively, D is TRBD1 (6 bases). This CDR3 has 13 residues. The germline V and J ends were trimmed by 3 bases and 5 bases, with 10 bases remaining between them. The germline gives CDR1 KGHSH, CDR2 LQKENI. This CDR3 reads CASSPNRVETQYF. For the CDR3, the DNA is TGTGCCAGCTCACCGAACAGGGTGGAGACCCAGTACTTC. The complete variable domain, with remaining parts taken from reference TRBV18 and TRBJ2-5, reads NAGVMQNPRHLVRRRGQEARLRCSPMKGHSHVYWYRQLPEEGLKFMVYLQKENIIDESGMPKERFSAEFPKEGPSILRIQQVVRGDSAAYFCASSPNRVETQYFGPGTRLLVL.

This rearrangement joins TRBV27 to TRBJ1-4, with D tentatively TRBD1 (6 bases). Looked up from germline, CDR1 is MNHEY and CDR2 is SMNVEV (reference sequence). The CDR3 runs to 15 residues. V was trimmed by 6 bases and J by 4 bases, leaving 15 bases between them. CDR3 sequence reads: CASRRTQGDNEKLFF. The CDR3, as DNA: TGTGCCAGCAGACGGACACAGGGAGATAATGAAAAACTGTTTTTT.

The rearrangement links TRBV6-6 to TRBJ1-5; D is perhaps TRBD1 (5 bases). The CDR3 totals 15 residues. V was shortened by 2 bases and J by 3 bases, with 11 bases between the two germline ends. The V gene's germline CDR1 is MNHNY and CDR2 SVGAGI (reference sequence). CDR3 in amino acids: CASSYNRDSNQPQHF. DNA of the CDR3: TGTGCCAGCAGTTACAACCGGGACTCCAATCAGCCCCAGCATTTT.

The gene calls are TRBV15 and TRBJ1-1; 8 bases map to TRBD1. The CDR3 has 14 amino acids. Germline CDR1 is LNHNV and CDR2 is YYDKDF (reference sequence). After removal of 6 bases from V and 7 bases from J, the junction contained 10 bases not matched to a gene. In DNA, the CDR3 is TGTGCCACCAGTACTACTCAGGGGGCTTATGAAGCTTTCTTT. Encoded protein: CATSTTQGAYEAFF.

The chain has TRBV5-1 and TRBJ2-5; 10 bases map to TRBD2. Looked up from germline, CDR1 is SGHRS and CDR2 is YFSETQ. J was trimmed by 2 bases and V by 4 bases; bases with no gene match: 8. This CDR3 spans 16 amino acids. The CDR3 here is CASSRRGTSEQETQYF. CDR3 DNA: TGCGCCAGCAGCCGACGGGGGACTAGCGAACAAGAGACCCAGTACTTC.

CDR3 residues: CASSQQASTVSYEQYF. For the CDR3, the DNA is TGTGCCAGCAGCCAACAAGCCTCGACAGTCTCCTACGAGCAGTACTTC. V usage is TRBV4-2 and J usage is TRBJ2-7; a possible D gene is TRBD1 (5 bases). Germline V gives CDR1 LGHNA, CDR2 YNFKEQ. The V and J ends lost 2 bases and 0 bases respectively, with 14 bases between them. The CDR3 covers 16 residues.

The CDR3 nucleotides read TGTGCCATCGTGGGACAGGACGACACTGAAGCTTTCTTT. Translating gives CAIVGQDDTEAFF. This chain uses TRBV10-3 with TRBJ1-1, with 8 nucleotides matching TRBD1. The CDR3 length is 13 residues. Germline V gene lookup returns CDR1 ENHRY and CDR2 SYGVKD. V gave up 8 bases and J gave up 3 bases; unmatched junction bases: 5.

CDR3 nucleotide sequence: TGTGCCAGCAGTTTATACGCGGGAAGCGAGCAGTACTTC. Translated, it gives CASSLYAGSEQYF. This chain joins TRBV27 and TRBJ2-7, with a tentative D call TRBD2 (6 bases). CDR3 size: 13 residues. From germline, CDR1 is MNHEY and CDR2 SMNVEV (reference sequence). V was pared by 1 base and J by 6 bases, with 10 bases between.

CDR3 bases: TGTGCCAGCAGCTTGTTGAGCGAAGAGACCCAGTACTTC. Protein sequence: CASSLLSEETQYF. The gene calls are TRBV2 and TRBJ2-5; no clear D. This CDR3 is 13 amino acids long. Trimming took 6 bases from V and 3 from J, leaving 11 bases between them. The germline V gene has CDR1 SNHLY and CDR2 FYNNEI.

In this sample, this clone turned up a few times. The chain recombines TRBV6-1 with TRBJ2-1; D is unclear. The length of the CDR3 is 15 residues. The germline V gene has CDR1 MNHNS and CDR2 SASEGT. Trimming shortened V by 0 bases and J by 5 bases, and 11 bases separated the two germline ends. The CDR3, as DNA: TGTGCCAGCAGTGAAGCCCGCTTCACAGACAATGAGCAGTTCTTC. Translation gives CASSEARFTDNEQFF.

The CDR3 here is CASSLIGAETGELFF. CDR3 coding DNA: TGTGCCAGCAGCTTGATAGGGGCAGAAACCGGGGAGCTGTTTTTT. This sequence joins TRBV7-8 and TRBJ2-2; D is possibly TRBD1 (5 bases). The CDR3 loop spans 15 amino acids. The germline gives CDR1 SGHVS, CDR2 FQNEAQ. The V gene lost 3 bases and the J gene lost 5 bases, with 13 bases spanning the gap.

J is TRBJ1-6 and V is TRBV16; 7 positions agree with TRBD1. V was pared by 2 bases and J by 7 bases, with 8 bases of the junction left unmatched. The CDR3 covers 16 residues. Germline V CDR1 and CDR2: KGHSY, FQNENV. CDR3 amino acids: CASSQDRTGPNSPLHF. The CDR3 DNA sequence: TGTGCCAGCAGCCAAGACAGGACAGGTCCAAATTCACCCCTCCACTTT.

CDR3 sequence reads: CASSFEQGGVNEQFF. DNA for the CDR3: TGCGCCAGCAGCTTCGAACAGGGCGGTGTCAATGAGCAGTTCTTC. The rearrangement links TRBV5-1 to TRBJ2-1, with D maybe TRBD1 (6 bases). The CDR3 consists of 15 residues. V lost 2 bases and J 6 bases, leaving 15 bases between the germline ends. Germline values: CDR1 SGHRS, CDR2 YFSETQ.

The gene calls are TRBV18 and TRBJ2-5, with 8 bases that match TRBD1. The CDR3 loop spans 15 amino acids. From germline, CDR1 is KGHSH and CDR2 LQKENI. Losses at the gene ends were 8 bases for V and 4 bases for J; bases not matched to a gene: 12. DNA of the CDR3: TGTGCCAGCGCGGTGACAGGGGCTTATGCAGAGACCCAGTACTTC. This gives the protein CASAVTGAYAETQYF.